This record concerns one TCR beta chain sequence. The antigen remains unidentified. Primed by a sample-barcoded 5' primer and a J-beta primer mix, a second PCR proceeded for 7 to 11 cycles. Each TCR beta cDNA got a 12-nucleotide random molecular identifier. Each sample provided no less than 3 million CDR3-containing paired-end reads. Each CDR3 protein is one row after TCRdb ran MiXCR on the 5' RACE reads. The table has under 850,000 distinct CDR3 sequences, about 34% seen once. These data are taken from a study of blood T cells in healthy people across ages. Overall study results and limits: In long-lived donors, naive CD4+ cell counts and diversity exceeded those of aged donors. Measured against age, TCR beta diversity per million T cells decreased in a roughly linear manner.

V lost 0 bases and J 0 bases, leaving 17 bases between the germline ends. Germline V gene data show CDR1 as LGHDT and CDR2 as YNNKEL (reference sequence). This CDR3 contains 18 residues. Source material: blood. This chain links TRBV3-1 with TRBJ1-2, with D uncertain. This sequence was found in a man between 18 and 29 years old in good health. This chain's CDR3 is CASSQEGSRRGANYGYTF. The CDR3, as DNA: TGTGCCAGCAGCCAAGAAGGGTCGCGACGGGGAGCTAACTATGGCTACACCTTC.